This T cell receptor (beta chain) derives from a study of early T cells in non-severe SARS-CoV-2 infection. The overall study: With bulk RNA from unsorted whole blood as input, sequencing yielded unpaired chains. Regarding the study as a whole: VDJdb-based annotation leaned toward anti-spike CD8 responses and missed private and CD4 specificities.

The CDR3 sequence is 14 residues long. CDR1 is MNHNY, CDR2 SVGAGI, per germline (reference sequence). V was pared by 4 bases and J by 8 bases, with 17 bases between. With regard to this clonotype: The antigen is not known.

Individual cDNA molecules each received unique molecular identifiers attached to them. One entry per CDR3 protein results from TCRdb running MiXCR on the 5' RACE reads. The table includes approximately 34,000 distinct CDR3 sequences, approximately 8% detected once. The chain links TRBV6-6 to TRBJ1-2; D ambiguous. The receptor was isolated from an adult who was a healthcare worker with PCR-confirmed SARS-CoV-2 infection or an uninfected control (not recorded which). Sequences were derived from whole blood, sampled at baseline. In nucleotides, the CDR3 is TGTGCCAGCAGTTCGCGGAGTATACGGGAGGGCTACACCTTC. Translation: CASSSRSIREGYTF.